These 22 T cell receptor beta chains came from one sample sequenced in a study of T-cell memory formation after mild COVID-19. TCRdb itself ran the 5' RACE reads through MiXCR, one entry per CDR3 protein. The table has 350,000 or so distinct CDR3 sequences, roughly 20% seen once; the top ten hold around 13%. Material: PBMCs or a T cell subset sorted from them (not recorded which). These receptors all stem from an adult woman who had mild COVID-19 (a few samples of this study predate the infection). Cell type and time point are not known.

This clonotype was seen a handful of times. The V call is TRBV7-2, the J call TRBJ2-6; D unclear. V lost 3 bases, J lost 0 bases, and 12 bases lay in between. CDR1 is SGHTA and CDR2 is FQGNSA in the germline V gene. The CDR3 consists of 17 residues. The CDR3 DNA reads as TGTGCCAGCAGCTTTCGCTACGACACCTCTGGGGCCAACGTCCTGACTTTC. It codes for CASSFRYDTSGANVLTF.

This clonotype was detected many times. The V and J genes are TRBV6-5 and TRBJ2-2, with D possibly being TRBD2 (5 bases). The CDR3 is 12 residues long. The V and J ends lost 6 bases and 5 bases respectively, with 7 bases between them. Looked up from germline, CDR1 is MNHEY and CDR2 is SVGAGI. The CDR3 loop is CASRPGTGELFF. The CDR3 nucleotides are TGTGCCAGCAGACCGGGGACCGGGGAGCTGTTTTTT.

CDR3 coding DNA: TGTGCCAGCAGCACCCGCCTCGGGGGACAAGAGACCCAGTACTTC. This encodes CASSTRLGGQETQYF. V usage is TRBV6-1 and J usage is TRBJ2-5; D perhaps matches TRBD2 (6 bases). The germline gives CDR1 MNHNS, CDR2 SASEGT. Trimming removed 6 bases at V and 2 bases at J, with 16 bases between. The CDR3 runs to 15 residues.

The J gene is TRBJ1-1, the V gene TRBV5-6, with D uncertain. CDR3 length: 14 amino acids. V lost 5 bases and J lost 4, with 15 bases in between. CDR1 and CDR2 (germline): SGHDT, YYEEEE. The CDR3 bases are TGTGCCAGCAGTCCTCCGTATCGGGGCACTGAAGCTTTCTTT. Translated, it gives CASSPPYRGTEAFF.

This clonotype has just a few counts. The DNA for the CDR3 is TGCGCCAGCAGCCCCGAAGGGGTCGGAGAGACCCAGTACTTC. Translated, it gives CASSPEGVGETQYF. The V call is TRBV5-1, the J call TRBJ2-5; D may be TRBD1 (5 bases). This CDR3 is built from 14 residues. The germline V gene has CDR1 SGHRS and CDR2 YFSETQ. V lost 4 bases and J lost 4, with 14 bases in between.

This chain's CDR3 is CASGGGFYGYTF. In DNA, the CDR3 is TGTGCCAGCGGAGGGGGGTTCTATGGCTACACCTTC. The genes are TRBV6-2 or TRBV6-3 and TRBJ1-2; a possible D gene is TRBD1 (6 bases). Germline V gives CDR1 MNHEY, CDR2 SVGEGT. The CDR3 consists of 12 residues. The ends were cut back, 8 bases at V and 4 bases at J, with 11 bases in the middle.

CDR3 coding DNA: TGCAGTGCTAGTATCGCTAGCGGGAACCAAGAGACCCAGTACTTC. Protein sequence: CSASIASGNQETQYF. The chain employs TRBV20-1 and TRBJ2-5; 9 bases line up with TRBD2. J lost 0 bases, V lost 3 bases, and 5 bases had no gene match. Germline lookup yields CDR1 DFQATT and CDR2 SNEGSKA (reference sequence). The length of the CDR3 is 15 residues.

This clonotype came up a few times. This rearrangement joins TRBV12-3 or TRBV12-4 to TRBJ1-6; D is perhaps TRBD1 (6 bases). V was clipped by 6 bases and J by 10 bases, with 13 bases between them. CDR3 length: 13 amino acids. The CDR3 is CASRQGGGSPLHF. For the CDR3, the DNA is TGTGCCAGCAGACAAGGGGGGGGGTCACCCCTCCACTTT.

V usage is TRBV29-1 and J usage is TRBJ2-5; perhaps TRBD2 as D (5 bases). Between the trimmed V and J ends, which lost 6 bases and 1 base, there was a span of 24 bases. The CDR3 loop spans 17 amino acids. Germline CDR1 is SQVTM and CDR2 is ANQGSEA. For the CDR3, the DNA is TGCAGCGTCGTGGGAATTCGGGAAGGACCACTCCAAGAGACCCAGTACTTC. Translation gives CSVVGIREGPLQETQYF.

The chain is built from TRBV25-1 and TRBJ2-1; 8 nucleotides align to TRBD1. CDR1 is MGHDK, CDR2 SYGVNS, per germline. The CDR3 has 12 residues. The V gene end was trimmed by 7 bases and the J gene end by 8 bases; junction bases not matched to a gene: 4. DNA of the CDR3: TGTGCCAGCACCTCGGACAGGGATGAGCAGTTCTTC. Protein product: CASTSDRDEQFF.

This clonotype occurred a few times. CDR3 region: CASSPNRQGNTEAFF. Here the CDR3 DNA reads TGTGCCAGCAGTCCTAATCGACAGGGGAACACTGAAGCTTTCTTT. The chain is built from TRBV12-3 or TRBV12-4 and TRBJ1-1; TRBD1 matches at 7 bases. V shed 5 bases, J shed 1 base, and the junction held 7 bases outside the gene matches. CDR3 size: 15 residues.

There are many counts of this clonotype. The J gene is TRBJ1-1, the V gene TRBV12-3 or TRBV12-4, with unresolved D. Trimming removed 6 bases at V and 6 bases at J, with 11 bases between. The CDR3 contains 12 residues. This CDR3 is CASRRTDAEAFF. CDR3 nucleotides: TGTGCCAGCAGAAGGACGGACGCTGAAGCTTTCTTT.

This chain connects TRBV5-1 to TRBJ1-1; D gene ambiguous. The CDR3 contains 13 residues. V gave up 5 bases and J gave up 4 bases, with 12 bases separating them. The V gene's germline CDR1 is SGHRS and CDR2 YFSETQ. In DNA form, the CDR3 reads TGCGCCAGCAGGGGTGGGGTCAGCACTGAAGCTTTCTTT. Amino acids: CASRGGVSTEAFF.

The rearrangement links TRBV29-1 to TRBJ1-1, with D tentatively TRBD1 (6 bases). Trimming stripped 3 bases from V and 2 bases from J, with 10 bases between. This CDR3 has 13 residues. Looked up from germline, CDR1 is SQVTM and CDR2 is ANQGSEA. The chain's CDR3 is CSVDKGGNTEAFF. CDR3 nucleotides: TGCAGCGTTGATAAAGGGGGTAACACTGAAGCTTTCTTT.

This chain connects TRBV12-3 or TRBV12-4 to TRBJ2-6; D gene unclear. The CDR3 consists of 15 residues. Trimming took off 5 bases at V and 0 bases at J, with 8 bases between the two ends. The CDR3 DNA is TGTGCCAGCAGTATTTCGAGCTCTGGGGCCAACGTCCTGACTTTC. Protein sequence: CASSISSSGANVLTF.

This chain connects TRBV20-1 to TRBJ1-5; 10 nucleotides match TRBD1. Germline V gives CDR1 DFQATT, CDR2 SNEGSKA (reference sequence). V dropped 6 bases and J dropped 6; count of bases not matched to a gene: 14. The CDR3 runs to 16 residues. CDR3 DNA: TGCAGTGCCGGACACTCCCGACAGGGGGCCAGTCAGCCCCAGCATTTT. This translates into CSAGHSRQGASQPQHF.

This clonotype was found a few times. This chain connects TRBV5-1 to TRBJ2-5; 7 positions match TRBD1. J gave up 4 bases and V 4 bases, and 4 bases lay outside the gene matches. This CDR3 region has 13 residues. CDR1 is SGHRS, CDR2 YFSETQ, per germline. CDR3 DNA: TGCGCCAGCAGCGAGGGACAGCGAGAGACCCAGTACTTC. Its protein product is CASSEGQRETQYF.

The chain is built from TRBV7-9 and TRBJ1-2; a weak D match, TRBD1 (5 bases). Trimming cost V 4 bases and J 3 bases, with 12 bases left between them. This CDR3 spans 14 amino acids. Germline CDR1 and CDR2: SEHNR and FQNEAQ (reference sequence). CDR3 sequence (DNA): TGTGCCAGCAGCTACGGAGACAGCCACTATGGCTACACCTTC. Translation: CASSYGDSHYGYTF.

The chain employs TRBV12-3 or TRBV12-4 and TRBJ1-1, with no clear D. Deletions cut 5 bases from V and 5 bases from J, with 15 bases between. This CDR3 region has 14 residues. CDR3 residues: CASSEPRAWTEAFF. The DNA of the CDR3 is TGTGCCAGCAGTGAGCCAAGGGCTTGGACTGAAGCTTTCTTT.

The chain recombines TRBV7-8 with TRBJ2-6, with D maybe TRBD1 (6 bases). Trimming took 5 bases from V and 0 from J, leaving 17 bases between them. CDR3 length: 18 amino acids. Germline lookup yields CDR1 SGHVS and CDR2 FQNEAQ. The CDR3 here is CASSQLQGLSSGANVLTF. The DNA of the CDR3 is TGTGCCAGCAGCCAATTACAGGGTCTAAGCTCTGGGGCCAACGTCCTGACTTTC.

The chain is built from TRBV27 and TRBJ2-5, with a possible D match to TRBD2 (5 bases). The CDR3 has 14 residues. V lost 3 bases and J lost 4, with 12 bases in between. CDR1 and CDR2 (germline): MNHEY, SMNVEV (reference sequence). The CDR3 region has the DNA TGTGCCAGCAGTTTTCTTACTAGATTAGAGACCCAGTACTTC. It translates to CASSFLTRLETQYF.

This clonotype was counted a few times. The rearrangement joins TRBV12-3 or TRBV12-4 to TRBJ2-2; 10 bases are a match to TRBD2. This CDR3 has 14 residues. V was clipped by 11 bases and J by 7 bases; unmatched bases: 10. This CDR3 reads CAGSSGRRSGELFF. The CDR3 DNA is TGTGCCGGCTCTAGCGGGAGAAGAAGCGGGGAGCTGTTTTTT.